The sequence of this T cell receptor beta chain was determined in a study of T-cell memory formation after mild COVID-19. The CDR3 length is 16 residues. V was cut by 1 base and J by 0 bases, with 12 bases left in between. This clonotype has a handful of counts. TCRdb redid the calling of the 5' RACE reads with MiXCR, one entry per CDR3 protein. This table has some 440,000 distinct CDR3 sequences, 25% appearing once. V usage is TRBV12-3 or TRBV12-4 and J usage is TRBJ2-5; D may be TRBD2 (6 bases). The material sequenced was PBMCs or a T cell subset sorted from them (not recorded which). The TCR was taken from an adult woman who had mild COVID-19 (a few samples of this study predate the infection). Cell type and time point are not known. The CDR3 bases are TGTGCCAGCAGTTTAGTGCCCAGCGGGTACCAAGAGACCCAGTACTTC. Its translation: CASSLVPSGYQETQYF.